The 25 T cell receptor beta chains below all came from one sample that was sequenced in a study of control samples from healthy donors and cancer patients. Data came from immunoSEQ multiplex PCR; TCRdb stores just in-frame clones and leaves some out. The table lists almost 90,000 clones, about 83% of them singletons. The sample comprised blood. All receptors derive from a middle-aged woman in good health.

The chain carries TRBV9 and TRBJ2-5; maybe TRBD2 (6 bases). The germline V gene has CDR1 SGDLS and CDR2 YYNGEE. Trimming left V 3 bases short and J 1 base short, with 10 bases between. This CDR3 spans 14 amino acids. CDR3 residues: CASSGMGGQETQYF. The CDR3 coding sequence is TGTGCCAGCAGCGGGATGGGGGGCCAAGAGACCCAGTACTTC. The full variable domain, in which reference TRBV9 and TRBJ2-5 provide the parts outside the CDR3, is DSGVTQTPKHLITATGQRVTLRCSPRSGDLSVYWYQQSLDQGLQFLIQYYNGEERAKGNILERFSAQQFPDLHSELNLSSLELGDSALYFCASSGMGGQETQYFGPGTRLLVL.

This clone has a single count. The chain links TRBV6-6 to TRBJ1-3; unclear D gene. The CDR3 is 16 amino acids. Trimming stripped 4 bases from V and 0 bases from J, with 13 bases between. Germline CDR1 reads MNHNY; CDR2 reads SVGAGI (reference sequence). The CDR3 DNA reads as TGTGCCAGCAGTTTGGCGGATTTAATCTCTGGAAACACCATATATTTT. Translated, it gives CASSLADLISGNTIYF.

The chain combines TRBV11-2 with TRBJ2-1; 8 bases are a match to TRBD1. This CDR3 comprises 17 residues. V shed 4 bases, J shed 2 bases, and the junction held 10 bases outside the gene matches. CDR1 and CDR2 from the germline V gene are SGHAT and FQNNGV. CDR3 nucleotides: TGTGCCAGCAGCTCCCCGGGTGGCAGGGGGCCCTACAATGAGCAGTTCTTC. Protein product: CASSSPGGRGPYNEQFF.

Only a few counts were recorded for this clone. The genes are TRBV24-1 and TRBJ2-3; D is uncertain. Trimming took 3 bases from V and 4 from J, leaving 10 bases between them. Germline values: CDR1 KGHDR, CDR2 SFDVKD. The CDR3 has 14 amino acids. DNA of the CDR3: TGTGCCACCAGTGATAATATGCTAGCAGATACGCAGTATTTT. The encoded protein is CATSDNMLADTQYF.

This chain joins TRBV12-5 and TRBJ1-2; unclear D gene. The CDR3 is 16 amino acids. Germline V lookup: CDR1 LGHNT, CDR2 FRNRAP. Trimming removed 4 bases at V and 2 bases at J, with 17 bases between. The CDR3 region has the DNA TGTGCTAGTGGTTCCGCCCAGGCGCCAACGAACTATGGCTACACCTTC. Translated, it gives CASGSAQAPTNYGYTF.

About this clone: Other DNA sequences in the same sample also yield this CDR3. The V call is TRBV4-3, the J call TRBJ1-4, with D possibly being TRBD1 (5 bases). Trimming shortened V by 3 bases and J by 2 bases, and 19 bases separated the two germline ends. CDR3 length equals 18 residues. CDR1 is LGHNA and CDR2 is YSLEER in the germline V gene. The CDR3 sequence: CASSQDVRGRSTNEKLFF. CDR3 DNA: TGCGCCAGCAGCCAGGATGTGAGGGGCCGGTCCACTAATGAAAAACTGTTTTTT.

The V gene is TRBV19, the J gene TRBJ2-7, with 7 bases fitting TRBD2. Germline trimming cut 1 base from V and 3 bases from J; bases unmatched to any gene: 6. Germline V gene data show CDR1 as LNHDA and CDR2 as SQIVND (reference sequence). The CDR3 sequence is 15 residues long. In DNA form, the CDR3 reads TGTGCCAGTAGTATAGGCCCCCAGCGGGGCTACGAGCAGTACTTC. Translation: CASSIGPQRGYEQYF.

The CDR3 reads CASSYFRRAISGNTIYF. For the CDR3, the DNA is TGTGCCAGCAGTTATTTTCGCCGGGCCATCTCTGGAAACACCATATATTTT. This chain connects TRBV6-2 or TRBV6-3 to TRBJ1-3; no clear D gene. The CDR3 totals 17 residues. Germline CDR1 is MNHEY and CDR2 is SVGEGT. The V end was cut by 3 bases, the J end by 0 bases, with 15 bases between.

The chain has TRBV6-5 and TRBJ1-6, with a tentative D call TRBD1 (5 bases). The CDR3 has 13 residues. V gave up 2 bases and J gave up 9 bases, with 8 bases separating them. Germline CDR1 reads MNHEY; CDR2 reads SVGAGI. The CDR3 region is CASSYGAGSPLHF. DNA of the CDR3: TGTGCCAGCAGTTACGGGGCGGGTTCACCCCTCCACTTT.

The chain has TRBV19 and TRBJ2-1, with 9 positions matching TRBD2. V shed 4 bases, J shed 0 bases, and the junction held 10 bases outside the gene matches. This CDR3 contains 18 residues. The germline V gene has CDR1 LNHDA and CDR2 SQIVND (reference sequence). This CDR3 is CASSRSRRGGSSYNEQFF. The CDR3 DNA reads TGTGCCAGTAGTAGGTCAAGGCGGGGGGGTAGCTCCTACAATGAGCAGTTCTTC.

The chain has TRBV2 and TRBJ1-5; D remains unclear. Germline V gene sequence: CDR1 SNHLY, CDR2 FYNNEI. Trimming took off 4 bases at V and 1 base at J, with 11 bases between the two ends. The CDR3 sequence is 15 residues long. For the CDR3, the DNA is TGTGCCAGCAGTGGCTCGTGGCTGAGCAATCAGCCCCAGCATTTT. Its translation: CASSGSWLSNQPQHF.

J is TRBJ1-5 and V is TRBV2, with 8 bases matching TRBD1. V dropped 6 bases and J dropped 0; count of bases not matched to a gene: 7. The germline V gene has CDR1 SNHLY and CDR2 FYNNEI. The CDR3 has 16 amino acids. The CDR3 coding sequence is TGTGCCAGCAGCTCTCGGACAGGGCATAGCAATCAGCCCCAGCATTTT. Amino acid sequence: CASSSRTGHSNQPQHF.

This chain joins TRBV4-3 and TRBJ2-1; possibly TRBD1 for D (5 bases). V was pared by 0 bases and J by 7 bases, with 16 bases between. CDR3 length equals 16 residues. The germline gives CDR1 LGHNA, CDR2 YSLEER. The CDR3 bases are TGCGCCAGCAGCCAAGATCCAGTACAGGCTGGGAATGAGCAGTTCTTC. The encoded protein is CASSQDPVQAGNEQFF.

This clone was counted only a few times. This sequence joins TRBV10-3 and TRBJ2-1; TRBD2 might be the D (5 bases). V lost 8 bases and J 2 bases, leaving 19 bases between the germline ends. The CDR3 runs to 16 residues. Per germline, CDR1 ENHRY and CDR2 SYGVKD. CDR3 DNA: TGTGCCATCTCTCTTTCGGTACCGGGGACCTACAATGAGCAGTTCTTC. Translation: CAISLSVPGTYNEQFF.

The chain uses TRBV5-1 and TRBJ2-2, with D unclear. Germline loops: CDR1 SGHRS, CDR2 YFSETQ. The ends were cut back, 0 bases at V and 1 base at J, with 10 bases in the middle. The CDR3 contains 16 residues. This CDR3 reads CASSLDPSGNTGELFF. CDR3 coding DNA: TGCGCCAGCAGCTTGGATCCGAGTGGGAACACCGGGGAGCTGTTTTTT.

The J gene is TRBJ2-5, the V gene TRBV11-3; a possible D gene is TRBD2 (5 bases). The CDR3 totals 15 residues. The germline V gene encodes CDR1 SGHNT and CDR2 YENEEA. V gave up 7 bases and J gave up 5 bases, with 20 bases separating them. The CDR3 sequence is CASNHNAGPRETQYF. The CDR3 nucleotides are TGTGCCAGCAACCATAATGCGGGTCCAAGGGAGACCCAGTACTTC. The whole variable domain, filled in from reference TRBV11-3 and TRBJ2-5, reads EAGVVQSPRYKIIEKKQPVAFWCNPISGHNTLYWYLQNLGQGPELLIRYENEEAVDDSQLPKDRFSAERLKGVDSTLKIQPAELGDSAVYLCASNHNAGPRETQYFGPGTRLLVL.

The chain employs TRBV25-1 and TRBJ1-1; D possibly corresponds to TRBD1 (5 bases). This CDR3 contains 13 residues. Germline CDR1 MGHDK, CDR2 SYGVNS. The V end was cut by 8 bases, the J end by 1 base, with 11 bases between. This chain's CDR3 is CASCLGTNTEAFF. The CDR3 DNA sequence: TGTGCCAGCTGCTTAGGGACGAACACTGAAGCTTTCTTT.

V usage is TRBV3-1 (or the pseudogene TRBV3-2) and J usage is TRBJ2-4, with D possibly matching TRBD1 (6 bases). Trimming left V 0 bases short and J 6 bases short, with 9 bases between. The CDR3 has 14 residues. Germline CDR1 and CDR2: LGHDT and YNNKEL (reference sequence). CDR3 region: CASSQEGRGNIQYF. The CDR3 bases are TGTGCCAGCAGCCAAGAGGGCAGGGGAAACATTCAGTACTTC.

The chain couples TRBV14 to TRBJ2-5; tentatively, D is TRBD1 or TRBD2 (5 bases each). This CDR3 is 13 amino acids long. V shed 2 bases and J shed 5 bases, with 9 bases lying between them. Germline CDR1 is SGHDN and CDR2 is FVKESK. CDR3 nucleotide sequence: TGTGCCAGCAGCCAATGGGGGTCCGAGACCCAGTACTTC. Its translation is CASSQWGSETQYF.

The gene calls are TRBV7-8 and TRBJ1-4; 7 nucleotides line up with TRBD1. CDR3 length equals 15 residues. The V and J ends lost 5 bases and 1 base, in that order; junction bases with no gene match: 4. Germline CDR1 and CDR2: SGHVS and FQNEAQ. In DNA, the CDR3 is TGTGCCAGCAGCACTGACAGGGAAACTAATGAAAAACTGTTTTTT. Translating it yields CASSTDRETNEKLFF.

V gene TRBV6-6 combines with J gene TRBJ2-1; either TRBD1 or TRBD2 may fit D (6 bases each). The germline CDR1 and CDR2 sequences are MNHNY and SVGAGI (reference sequence). V lost 2 bases and J lost 7, with 12 bases in between. There are 14 residues in the CDR3. The CDR3 here is CASSYLGGENEQFF. The CDR3 nucleotides read TGTGCCAGCAGTTACCTCGGGGGCGAGAATGAGCAGTTCTTC.

V and J are TRBV6-5 and TRBJ1-1; a weak D match, TRBD1 (5 bases). CDR1 and CDR2 from the germline V gene are MNHEY and SVGAGI. The CDR3 runs 14 residues. V lost 6 bases and J lost 4, with 15 bases in between. The CDR3 nucleotides read TGTGCCAGCAGCAAACCTGGGGCACCCACTGAAGCTTTCTTT. It is translated as CASSKPGAPTEAFF.

The chain combines TRBV6-5 with TRBJ2-1, with TRBD2 identical over 9 bases. Germline V gives CDR1 MNHEY, CDR2 SVGAGI. Trimming at V came to 3 bases and at J to 5 bases, leaving 5 bases not matched to a gene. CDR3 length: 15 amino acids. CDR3: CASSYETSGHNEQFF. In DNA, the CDR3 is TGTGCCAGCAGTTATGAGACTAGCGGTCACAATGAGCAGTTCTTC.

This chain links TRBV6-2 or TRBV6-3 with TRBJ2-3; 7 nucleotides line up with TRBD1. Germline lookup yields CDR1 MNHEY and CDR2 SVGEGT. This CDR3 spans 15 amino acids. The V and J ends lost 1 base and 1 base, in that order; junction bases with no gene match: 2. The CDR3 protein is CASSYFQGGTDTQYF. CDR3 bases: TGTGCCAGCAGTTACTTTCAGGGGGGCACAGATACGCAGTATTTT.

The chain employs TRBV3-1 (or the pseudogene TRBV3-2) and TRBJ1-6; D unclear. CDR1 is LGHDT, CDR2 YNNKEL, per germline (reference sequence). V was cut by 1 base and J by 8 bases, with 12 bases left in between. The CDR3 has 15 amino acids. CDR3 in DNA: TGTGCCAGCAGCCAAGGCGCCCTGACCTATTCACCCCTCCACTTT. Protein product: CASSQGALTYSPLHF.